This T cell receptor (beta chain) was found in a study of T-cell reconstitution after alpha-beta-depleted transplantation in children. Unique molecular identifiers were used in preparing the TCRbeta library. One entry per CDR3 protein, called by TCRdb with MiXCR from the PCR reads. The repertoire has just under 550,000 distinct CDR3 sequences, around 16% of them found once; the top ten carry 3% to 3.5%. This CDR3 contains 13 residues. With 5 bases removed from V and 9 bases from J, the gap between germline ends came to 14 bases. CDR1 SEHNR and CDR2 FQNEAQ come from the germline V gene (reference sequence).

The chain joins TRBV7-9 to TRBJ2-1; the D is unclear. This TCR derives from a human donor who donated a stem cell graft to a child with acute lymphoblastic leukemia. The sequences come from PBMCs from the stem cell graft donor, collected from the stem cell graft. CDR3 amino acids: CASSPLRVGEQFF. CDR3 DNA: TGTGCCAGCAGCCCGCTGCGCGTGGGTGAGCAGTTCTTC.